One and the same sample provided the 3 T cell receptor beta chains below, sequenced in a study of STAT5B mutations in CD4+ large granular lymphocyte leukemia. Data came from immunoSEQ multiplex PCR; TCRdb stores just in-frame clones and leaves some out. The table has fewer than 45,000 clones, roughly four fifths seen once; the top ten hold 3% to 4.5%. The sample comprised CD4+ T cells from blood buffy coats. The origin of the receptors is a human donor in good health.

This chain uses TRBV6-5 with TRBJ2-2, with D possibly being TRBD2 (5 bases). Germline V CDR1 and CDR2: MNHEY, SVGAGI. The CDR3 has 14 residues. Deletions cut 7 bases from V and 2 bases from J, with 11 bases between. In nucleotides, the CDR3 is TGTGCCAGCAAGAAGGACTTTAACACCGGGGAGCTGTTTTTT. Protein: CASKKDFNTGELFF.

V is TRBV5-6 and J is TRBJ2-1; tentatively, D is TRBD1 (5 bases). The germline V gene has CDR1 SGHDT and CDR2 YYEEEE. Between the trimmed V and J ends, which lost 5 bases and 6 bases, there was a span of 9 bases. The CDR3 covers 12 residues. CDR3 protein: CASSWGSNEQFF. The CDR3 DNA follows: TGTGCCAGCAGTTGGGGCAGCAATGAGCAGTTCTTC.

This clone has just a few counts. This chain links TRBV20-1 with TRBJ1-1; D unresolved. V was clipped by 1 base and J by 4 bases, with 4 bases between them. The CDR3 covers 11 residues. Germline loops: CDR1 DFQATT, CDR2 SNEGSKA (reference sequence). In DNA form, the CDR3 reads TGCAGTGCTAGAGCTACCACTGAAGCTTTCTTT. As protein: CSARATTEAFF.